A single sample gave rise to the 21 T cell receptor beta chains below, sequenced in a study of shared clonotypes between healthy human individuals (dated by TCRdb to about 2020). Library generation was performed with the immunoSEQ multiplex PCR assay. Not all clones reach the TCRdb copy of this immuneACCESS table, which keeps in-frame sequences only. Checked studies attribute under half of the gap to unresolved V genes and leave the rest unexplained. The sample records about half a million clones, approximately 79% of which are singletons. The ten largest account for 12% of the sample. Sequencing was done on a sample of PBMCs. The receptor source for this set is a woman aged 35 to 49 in good health. Some clones in this sample may be carry-over from other donors' samples.

The genes are TRBV28 and TRBJ1-4, with 9 bases lining up with TRBD1. J was trimmed by 8 bases and V by 5 bases; bases with no gene match: 9. The CDR3 has 15 amino acids. CDR1 is MDHEN and CDR2 is SYDVKM in the germline V gene. CDR3 coding DNA: TGTGCCAGCAGTGCCGGGACAGGGTTATTCGAAAAACTGTTTTTT. Translation gives CASSAGTGLFEKLFF.

Remarks on this clone: This likely traces to a read error, being one base from a far larger clone. The V gene is TRBV11-2, the J gene TRBJ2-5; D is uncertain. There are 15 residues in the CDR3. Germline V gene data show CDR1 as SGHAT and CDR2 as FQNNGV. Trimming took 5 bases from V and 1 from J, leaving 14 bases between them. CDR3 loop: CASSPSGAPQETQYF. The CDR3, as DNA: TGTGCCAGCAGCCCCTCCGGTGCACCCCAAGAGACCCAGTACTTC.

The gene calls are TRBV4-2 and TRBJ2-2; 9 bases line up with TRBD2. CDR1 is LGHNA and CDR2 is YNFKEQ in the germline V gene. The CDR3 is 16 residues long. Trimming took 0 bases from V and 6 from J; bases not matched to a gene: 5. This CDR3 reads CASSQDGAGGSGELFF. The CDR3 nucleotides read TGTGCCAGCAGCCAAGATGGGGCGGGAGGGTCCGGGGAGCTGTTTTTT.

The chain is built from TRBV28 and TRBJ2-7; a weak D match, TRBD2 (5 bases). Germline CDR1 reads MDHEN; CDR2 reads SYDVKM. V was clipped by 2 bases and J by 4 bases, with 12 bases between them. The CDR3 extends over 14 amino acids. This chain's CDR3 is CASSLVQSGYEQYF. The CDR3 nucleotides read TGTGCCAGCAGTTTAGTCCAGAGCGGATACGAGCAGTACTTC.

The rearrangement links TRBV28 to TRBJ1-3; TRBD1 is a possible D gene (6 bases). Per the germline V gene, CDR1 is MDHEN and CDR2 is SYDVKM. There are 15 residues in the CDR3. With 8 bases removed from V and 0 bases from J, the gap between germline ends came to 14 bases. Here the CDR3 reads CASPDRCCSGNTIYF. In DNA, the CDR3 is TGTGCCAGCCCCGACAGGTGCTGCTCTGGAAACACCATATATTTT.

The rearrangement links TRBV7-2 to TRBJ2-1; D not certain. V lost 7 bases to trimming and J lost 4 bases, with 14 bases between them. The CDR3 is 14 residues long. Per germline, CDR1 SGHTA and CDR2 FQGNSA. CDR3 nucleotides: TGTGCCAGCACCACCCGGGTTGGATACAATGAGCAGTTCTTC. It codes for CASTTRVGYNEQFF.

The V gene is TRBV7-6, the J gene TRBJ1-4; 9 bases agree with TRBD1. CDR1 is SGHVS and CDR2 is FNYEAQ in the germline V gene. The CDR3 contains 17 residues. The junction had 3 bases not matched to a gene; V was cut back by 0 bases and J by 1 base. CDR3 nucleotide sequence: TGTGCCAGCAGCTTAGCACAGGGGGCAAGAACTAATGAAAAACTGTTTTTT. Amino acids: CASSLAQGARTNEKLFF.

A single count supports this clone. The genes are TRBV19 and TRBJ1-5; 7 bases align to TRBD1. CDR1 and CDR2 from the germline V gene are LNHDA and SQIVND (reference sequence). The CDR3 contains 13 residues. V trimming: 8 bases; J trimming: 3 bases; junction bases outside the gene matches: 4. The CDR3 sequence: CASADRANQPQHF. DNA for the CDR3: TGTGCCAGTGCAGACAGGGCCAATCAGCCCCAGCATTTT.

The chain carries TRBV25-1 and TRBJ2-7; perhaps TRBD2 as D (5 bases). Trimming pared 0 bases from V and 4 bases from J, leaving 7 bases between. The CDR3 is made up of 13 amino acids. Germline V gene lookup returns CDR1 MGHDK and CDR2 SYGVNS. The CDR3, as DNA: TGTGCCAGCAGTGAATATGGAGGATACGAGCAGTACTTC. Translated, it gives CASSEYGGYEQYF.

The V gene is TRBV29-1, the J gene TRBJ1-5, with 7 bases that match TRBD1. This CDR3 is built from 13 residues. V was clipped by 6 bases and J by 6 bases; unmatched bases: 8. Germline V gene data show CDR1 as SQVTM and CDR2 as ANQGSEA. For the CDR3, the DNA is TGCAGCGTAGAGACAGGGTCCGGTCAGCCCCAGCATTTT. This gives the protein CSVETGSGQPQHF.

The rearrangement uses TRBV2 and TRBJ1-2; 8 bases agree with TRBD1. The CDR3 spans 14 residues. Germline CDR1 SNHLY, CDR2 FYNNEI. The trim removed 5 bases at V and 8 bases at J, leaving 10 bases unmatched. CDR3 DNA: TGTGCCAGCAGTCGTACTCAGGGGGCACAGGGCTACACCTTC. Protein: CASSRTQGAQGYTF.

V gene TRBV19 combines with J gene TRBJ2-7, with 11 bases fitting TRBD1. The CDR3 loop spans 13 amino acids. The germline V gene encodes CDR1 LNHDA and CDR2 SQIVND (reference sequence). Unmatched junction bases numbered 1, after V lost 6 bases and J lost 3 bases. In nucleotides, the CDR3 is TGTGCCAGTAGCGGGACAGGGGGCTACGAGCAGTACTTC. Its protein product is CASSGTGGYEQYF.

The chain uses TRBV27 and TRBJ2-3; the match to TRBD2 covers 10 bases. The CDR3 runs 20 residues. The V gene's germline CDR1 is MNHEY and CDR2 SMNVEV (reference sequence). J lost 1 base, V lost 5 bases, and 18 bases had no gene match. The CDR3 DNA sequence: TGTGCCAGCAGTCTCGTTTCGGCTAGCGGGAGTTACCTTGGCACAGATACGCAGTATTTT. This gives the protein CASSLVSASGSYLGTDTQYF.

This clone has more than one count but fewer than ten. The chain links TRBV7-3 to TRBJ2-1, with a possible D match to TRBD1 (7 bases). Germline CDR1 is SGHTA and CDR2 is FQGTGA. This CDR3 contains 14 residues. Trimming stripped 1 base from V and 6 bases from J, with 10 bases between. CDR3 DNA: TGTGCCAGCAGCTTAATGCAGGGGGGCAATGAGCAGTTCTTC. This sequence encodes CASSLMQGGNEQFF.

This chain links TRBV19 with TRBJ2-7; D gene uncertain. This CDR3 has 13 amino acids. Germline loops: CDR1 LNHDA, CDR2 SQIVND (reference sequence). The germline V and J ends were trimmed by 4 bases and 4 bases, with 11 bases remaining between them. This CDR3 reads CASSNGPGYEQYF. CDR3 DNA: TGTGCCAGTAGTAACGGCCCTGGTTACGAGCAGTACTTC.

V usage is TRBV10-1 and J usage is TRBJ1-2; D is unclear. This CDR3 is built from 13 residues. Trimming left V 0 bases short and J 5 bases short, with 7 bases between. From germline, CDR1 is WNHNN and CDR2 SYGVQD (reference sequence). The CDR3 is CASSESGGYGYTF. Here the CDR3 DNA reads TGCGCCAGCAGTGAGTCGGGCGGGTATGGCTACACCTTC.

The chain employs TRBV5-6 and TRBJ2-5; 11 nucleotides align to TRBD1. This CDR3 comprises 16 residues. Germline V gene sequence: CDR1 SGHDT, CDR2 YYEEEE. J lost 4 bases, V lost 3 bases, and 8 bases had no gene match. The CDR3 nucleotides are TGTGCCAGCAGCTGGACAGGGGGCGGTCTGGTAGAGACCCAGTACTTC. This translates into CASSWTGGGLVETQYF. The variable domain in full, completed from reference TRBV5-6 and TRBJ2-5, reads DAGVTQSPTHLIKTRGQQVTLRCSPKSGHDTVSWYQQALGQGPQFIFQYYEEEERQRGNFPDRFSGHQFPNYSSELNVNALLLGDSALYLCASSWTGGGLVETQYFGPGTRLLVL.

The rearrangement links TRBV7-3 to TRBJ2-1; 9 bases are shared with TRBD2. Germline CDR1 SGHTA, CDR2 FQGTGA. This CDR3 has 16 amino acids. V dropped 4 bases and J dropped 5; count of bases not matched to a gene: 9. CDR3 sequence: CASSSYQRGVDNEQFF. DNA of the CDR3: TGTGCCAGCAGCTCCTACCAGCGGGGGGTCGACAATGAGCAGTTCTTC.

The J gene is TRBJ2-7, the V gene TRBV5-1; D might be TRBD1 or TRBD2, each matching 5 bases. This CDR3 region has 15 residues. In germline, CDR1 is SGHRS, CDR2 YFSETQ. Trimming took off 5 bases at V and 0 bases at J, with 15 bases between the two ends. CDR3 protein: CASSRGVVSSYEQYF. The CDR3 DNA reads TGCGCCAGCAGTAGAGGGGTGGTCAGCTCCTACGAGCAGTACTTC.

The chain is built from TRBV6-1 and TRBJ2-7, with 7 nucleotides matching TRBD1. Germline V gene sequence: CDR1 MNHNS, CDR2 SASEGT. The CDR3 is made up of 13 amino acids. Trimming cost V 8 bases and J 4 bases; bases outside gene matches: 8. The CDR3 spells CASGRGPLYEQYF. The CDR3, as DNA: TGTGCCAGCGGTAGGGGGCCTTTATACGAGCAGTACTTC.

This chain uses TRBV5-4 with TRBJ2-7, with 7 bases aligning to TRBD1. Germline CDR1 reads SGHNT; CDR2 reads YYREEE (reference sequence). Trimming took 1 base from V and 2 from J; bases not matched to a gene: 3. The CDR3 contains 14 residues. The CDR3 here is CASSLTGAPYEQYF. The CDR3, as DNA: TGTGCCAGCAGCTTGACAGGGGCCCCCTACGAGCAGTACTTC.